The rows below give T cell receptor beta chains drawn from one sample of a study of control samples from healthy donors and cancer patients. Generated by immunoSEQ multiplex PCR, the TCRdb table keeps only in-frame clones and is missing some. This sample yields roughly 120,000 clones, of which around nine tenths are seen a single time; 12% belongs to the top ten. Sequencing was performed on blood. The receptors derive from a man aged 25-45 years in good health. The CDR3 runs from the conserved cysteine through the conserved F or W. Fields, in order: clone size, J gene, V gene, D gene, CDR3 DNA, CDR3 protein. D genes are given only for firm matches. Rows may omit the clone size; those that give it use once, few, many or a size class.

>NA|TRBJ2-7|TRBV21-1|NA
TGTGCCAGCAGCAAAGTACGGCCTTCGGGACAGGGGGTCTACGAGCAGTACTTC
CASSKVRPSGQGVYEQYF
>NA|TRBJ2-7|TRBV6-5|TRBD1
TGTGCCAGCAGTTATGGGACAGGAAGATACGAGCAGTACTTC
CASSYGTGRYEQYF
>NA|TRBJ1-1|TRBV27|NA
TGTGCCAGCAGTTTCACAGGGAACACTGAAGCTTTCTTT
CASSFTGNTEAFF
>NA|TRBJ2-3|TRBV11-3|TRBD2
TGTGCCAGCAGCTCGTTTCTAGCGGCTAGCACAGATACGCAGTATTTT
CASSSFLAASTDTQYF
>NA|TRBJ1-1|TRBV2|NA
TGTGCCAGCAACTACGGGGAGGTGAACACTGAAGCTTTCTTT
CASNYGEVNTEAFF
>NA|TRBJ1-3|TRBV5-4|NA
TGTGCCAGCAGCTCATCCTTCTTATCTGGAAACACCATATATTTT
CASSSSFLSGNTIYF
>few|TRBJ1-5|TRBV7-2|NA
TGTGCCAGCAGCCCAGGGGCGGGCAATCAGCCCCAGCATTTT
CASSPGAGNQPQHF
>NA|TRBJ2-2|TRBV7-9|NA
TGTGCCAGCAGCTTTTCCAATTCGGGCACCGGGGAGCTGTTTTTT
CASSFSNSGTGELFF
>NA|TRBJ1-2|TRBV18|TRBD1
TGTGCCAGCTCACCTAGATCAGGACAGGATGGCTACACCTTC
CASSPRSGQDGYTF
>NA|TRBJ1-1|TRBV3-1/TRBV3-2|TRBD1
TGTGCCAGCAGCCCTTTACCCCGACAGGGAGGGTATAACACTGAAGCTTTCTTT
CASSPLPRQGGYNTEAFF
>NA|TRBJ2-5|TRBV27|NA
TGTGCCAGCAGTCCCGGGACCCGGGAGACCCAGTACTTC
CASSPGTRETQYF
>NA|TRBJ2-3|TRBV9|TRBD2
TGTGCCAGCAGCAGTCGGGCGCGGGGGGAAGCAGATACGCAGTATTTT
CASSSRARGEADTQYF
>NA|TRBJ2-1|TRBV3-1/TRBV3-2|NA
TGTGCCAGCAGCCAAGATTGGGCAGGGTGGTTCTTC
CASSQDWAGWFF
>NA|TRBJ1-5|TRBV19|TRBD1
TGTGCCAGTAGTATGCAGGGGGATCAGCCCCAGCATTTT
CASSMQGDQPQHF
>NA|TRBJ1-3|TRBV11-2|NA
TGTGCCAGCAGCAACATGGGAGTAACTGGAAACACCATATATTTT
CASSNMGVTGNTIYF
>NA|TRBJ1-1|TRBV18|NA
TGTGCCAGCTCACCACTGGGTCCGGGACAACGGTTTTCGAACACTGAAGCTTTCTTT
CASSPLGPGQRFSNTEAFF
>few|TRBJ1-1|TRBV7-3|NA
TGTGCCAGCAGCTTATATGGTGGGGGGAACACTGAAGCTTTCTTT
CASSLYGGGNTEAFF
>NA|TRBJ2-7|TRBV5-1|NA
TGCGCCAGCAGCTTGGCCGATGTCAACGAGCAGTACTTC
CASSLADVNEQYF
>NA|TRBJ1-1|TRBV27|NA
TGTGCCAGCAGCCCCAGGACGGCGAACACTGAAGCTTTCTTT
CASSPRTANTEAFF
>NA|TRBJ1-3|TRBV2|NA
TGTGCCAGCCGAGGAGTCGCGGAGGGAAACACCATATATTTT
CASRGVAEGNTIYF
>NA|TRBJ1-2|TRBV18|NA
TGTGCCAGCTCACCACCCCCAGGGAACAGGGCTGGCTACACCTTC
CASSPPPGNRAGYTF
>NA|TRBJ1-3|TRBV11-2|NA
TGTGCCAGCAGCCCATCCCTGCGGGGGGCGGATGGAAACACCATATATTTT
CASSPSLRGADGNTIYF
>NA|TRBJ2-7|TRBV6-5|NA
TGTGCCAGCAGTCCTCACCGGGACACCTACGAGCAGTACTTC
CASSPHRDTYEQYF
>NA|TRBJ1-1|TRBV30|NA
TGTGCCTGTTCAGGGAGCGTACTGAACACTGAAGCTTTCTTT
CACSGSVLNTEAFF
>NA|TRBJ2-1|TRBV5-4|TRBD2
TGTGCCAGCAGCTTGGGGGGAGGGCAGACCCTCCGGACCAATGAGCAGTTCTTC
CASSLGGGQTLRTNEQFF
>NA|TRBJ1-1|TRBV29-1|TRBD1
TGCAGCGTTAGAGGACAGGGGGACACTGAAGCTTTCTTT
CSVRGQGDTEAFF
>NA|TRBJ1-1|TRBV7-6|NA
TGTGCCAGCAGCTTAGCAACGGCGGGGGTGAACACTGAAGCTTTCTTT
CASSLATAGVNTEAFF
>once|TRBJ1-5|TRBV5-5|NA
TGTGCCAGCAGCTTGGAGGGCTCGGACCAGCCCCAGCATTTT
CASSLEGSDQPQHF
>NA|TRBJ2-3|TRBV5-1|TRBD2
TGCGCCAGCAGCTTACTAGCGGGGACCCTCACAGATACGCAGTATTTT
CASSLLAGTLTDTQYF
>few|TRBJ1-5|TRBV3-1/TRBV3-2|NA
TGTGCCAGCAGCCAAGAACAGGGTAATCAGCCCCAGCATTTT
CASSQEQGNQPQHF
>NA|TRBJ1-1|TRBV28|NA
TGTGCCAGCAGACGTTTGGCTGAAGCTTTCTTT
CASRRLAEAFF
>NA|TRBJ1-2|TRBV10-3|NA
TGTGCCATCAGTGAGGCGGGGAGCACAGGGAACGGCTACACCTTC
CAISEAGSTGNGYTF
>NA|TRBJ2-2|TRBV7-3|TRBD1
TGTGCCAGCAGTCCCGGGACAGGGTGGACCGGGGAGCTGTTTTTT
CASSPGTGWTGELFF
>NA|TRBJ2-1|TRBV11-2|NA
TGTGCCAGCAGCCCCCAAGGATATGAGCAGTTCTTC
CASSPQGYEQFF
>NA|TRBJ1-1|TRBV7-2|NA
TGTGCCAGCAGCTTAGCGGGGGAGAGCACTGAAGCTTTCTTT
CASSLAGESTEAFF
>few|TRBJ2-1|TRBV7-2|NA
TGTGCCAGCAGCTTAGCTACTACCAGCTCCTACAATGAGCAGTTCTTC
CASSLATTSSYNEQFF
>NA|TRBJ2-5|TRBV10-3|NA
TGTGCCATCAGTCGAGGACAGGGAGGGGAGACCCAGTACTTC
CAISRGQGGETQYF
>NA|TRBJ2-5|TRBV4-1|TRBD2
TGCGCCAGCAGCCAACAAAGTCAGGAAGCGGGGAAGGAGACCCAGTACTTC
CASSQQSQEAGKETQYF
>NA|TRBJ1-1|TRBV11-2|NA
TGTGCCAGCAGCTCCCCAGGGGTTCCTGAAGCTTTCTTT
CASSSPGVPEAFF
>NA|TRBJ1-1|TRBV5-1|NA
TGCGCCAGCAGCTTGAACCCGCCCCAAAACACTGAAGCTTTCTTT
CASSLNPPQNTEAFF
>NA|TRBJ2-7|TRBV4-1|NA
TGCGCCAGCACCCCTTCGGCGCAGAGTCGAAACTCCGAGCAGTACTTC
CASTPSAQSRNSEQYF
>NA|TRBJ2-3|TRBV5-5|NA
TGTGCCAGCAGCCCGGGACCCTCTAGCACAGATACGCAGTATTTT
CASSPGPSSTDTQYF
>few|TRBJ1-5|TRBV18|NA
TGTGCCAGCTCACCCGACAGAGATCAGCCCCAGCATTTT
CASSPDRDQPQHF
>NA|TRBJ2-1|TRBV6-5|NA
TGTGCCAGCAGTTATGCACAGGGGGGGAGTGAGCAGTTCTTC
CASSYAQGGSEQFF
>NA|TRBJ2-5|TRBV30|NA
TGTGCCTGGAGTCCCGGGGTAGAGACCCAGTACTTC
CAWSPGVETQYF
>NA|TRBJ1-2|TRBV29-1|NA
TGCAGCGTTGATAGTGCCAGGGGTTCTGGCTACACCTTC
CSVDSARGSGYTF
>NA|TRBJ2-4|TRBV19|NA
TGTGCCAGTAGTCTGAGGGCCAAAAACATTCAGTACTTC
CASSLRAKNIQYF
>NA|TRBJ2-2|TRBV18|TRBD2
TGTGCCAGCTCACCTTTTTCACTAGCGGATGGGTCCGGGGAGCTGTTTTTT
CASSPFSLADGSGELFF
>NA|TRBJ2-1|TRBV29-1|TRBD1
TGCAGCGTGCCCTGGGACAGGGCGAGCTCCTACAATGAGCAGTTCTTC
CSVPWDRASSYNEQFF
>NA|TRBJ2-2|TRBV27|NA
TGTGCCAGCAGTTTCTCCGGGGGACAGAGAACCGGGGAGCTGTTTTTT
CASSFSGGQRTGELFF
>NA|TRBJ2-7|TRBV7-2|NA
TGTGCCAGCAGCTTAGAAGGCGCCGCCTACGAGCAGTACTTC
CASSLEGAAYEQYF
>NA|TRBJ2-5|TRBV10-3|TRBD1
TGTGCCATCAGTGACGACAGGGGAGAGGAGACCCAGTACTTC
CAISDDRGEETQYF